Listed below are T cell receptor beta chains from one sample, sequenced in a study of yellow fever vaccine responses in identical twins. MiXCR, run by TCRdb on the RT-PCR reads, gives a single entry per CDR3 protein. The sample includes about 3,900 distinct CDR3 sequences, roughly two thirds of them seen just once. Sequencing was performed on T cells from blood (PBMCs), unsorted or a sorted subset (not recorded which), taken before or after yellow fever vaccination (not recorded which). Receptor source: a woman under 30 who received the yellow fever vaccine. The CDR3 runs from the conserved cysteine through the conserved F or W. D genes are given only for firm matches. Not every row has a clone size; where given, it reads once, few, many or a size class.

>NA|TRBV7-7|TRBJ1-6|NA
CASSLAINSPLHF
TGTGCTAGCAGCTTAGCTATCAATTCACCCCTCCACTTT
>NA|TRBV7-7|TRBJ2-1|NA
CASSLVTGGNEQFF
TGTGCTAGCAGCTTAGTAACAGGCGGCAATGAGCAGTTCTTC
>NA|TRBV2|TRBJ2-2|NA
CASRDGNTGELFF
TGTGCCAGCAGGGACGGAAACACCGGGGAGCTGTTTTTT
>TRBD1|TRBV10-3|TRBJ1-2|few
CAIRGATGDVYGYTF
TGTGCCATCAGAGGGGCAACAGGGGATGTCTATGGCTACACCTTC
>TRBD1|TRBV10-1|TRBJ2-5|NA
CASSGDSHPGDKEETQYF
TGCGCCAGCAGTGGGGACAGCCATCCCGGGGACAAAGAAGAGACCCAGTACTTC
>NA|TRBV6-2/TRBV6-3|TRBJ2-7|NA
CASSYSPYEQYF
TGTGCCAGCAGTTACTCCCCGTACGAGCAGTACTTC
>NA|TRBV15|TRBJ2-7|NA
CATSRDLEVDEQYF
TGTGCCACCAGCAGAGATCTGGAGGTCGACGAGCAGTACTTC
>NA|TRBV11-1|TRBJ2-2|NA
CASSLSQNTGELFF
TGTGCCAGCAGCTTGTCGCAGAACACCGGGGAGCTGTTTTTT
>NA|TRBV28|TRBJ2-1|NA
CASSLGLSEQFF
TGTGCCAGCAGTCTTGGGCTTAGTGAGCAGTTCTTC
>TRBD2|TRBV20-1|TRBJ2-3|NA
CSASGLRGTDTQYF
TGCAGTGCTAGCGGGTTGCGGGGGACAGATACGCAGTATTTT
>NA|TRBV5-5|TRBJ2-5|few
CASSPDVGETQYF
TGTGCCAGCAGCCCGGACGTGGGGGAGACCCAGTACTTC
>NA|TRBV11-2|TRBJ2-1|NA
CASSLIENEQFF
TGTGCCAGCAGCTTGATCGAAAATGAGCAGTTCTTC
>NA|TRBV6-5|TRBJ1-1|few
CASSYGGGGLNTEAFF
TGTGCCAGCAGTTACGGGGGCGGGGGCCTGAACACTGAAGCTTTCTTT
>NA|TRBV11-1|TRBJ2-6|NA
CASSLISSGANVLTF
TGTGCCAGCAGCTTAATCAGCTCTGGGGCCAACGTCCTGACTTTC
>NA|TRBV11-2|TRBJ2-7|few
CASSEWDIPNYEQYF
TGTGCCAGCAGCGAATGGGACATCCCCAACTACGAGCAGTACTTC
>TRBD1|TRBV11-1|TRBJ1-1|NA
CASSPVGTGANTEAFF
TGTGCCAGCAGCCCAGTGGGGACAGGGGCGAACACTGAAGCTTTCTTT
>NA|TRBV4-1|TRBJ2-5|NA
CASRFTIGGQETQYF
TGCGCCAGCAGGTTCACAATCGGCGGCCAAGAGACCCAGTACTTC
>NA|TRBV4-1|TRBJ2-5|NA
CASSQEMGSVQETQYF
TGCGCCAGCAGCCAAGAGATGGGGTCGGTCCAAGAGACCCAGTACTTC
>TRBD2|TRBV15|TRBJ2-7|NA
CATSRATSEVPYEQYF
TGTGCCACCAGCAGAGCTACTAGCGAGGTTCCCTACGAGCAGTACTTC
>NA|TRBV4-1|TRBJ1-3|NA
CASSLSAGYENTIYF
TGCGCCAGCAGCCTAAGCGCGGGATACGAAAACACCATATATTTT
>TRBD2|TRBV11-3|TRBJ2-2|NA
CASSSSLGGGTTGELFF
TGTGCCAGCAGTTCCTCGCTTGGCGGGGGGACCACCGGGGAGCTGTTTTTT
>NA|TRBV4-3|TRBJ2-2|NA
CASSQDPFVTGELFF
TGCGCCAGCAGCCAAGATCCCTTTGTGACCGGGGAGCTGTTTTTT
>TRBD2|TRBV7-9|TRBJ2-3|NA
CASPNGREKPDTQYF
TGTGCCAGCCCTAACGGGCGGGAGAAGCCAGATACGCAGTATTTT
>NA|TRBV10-3|TRBJ1-3|NA
CAISESPRFSTSHSGNTIYF
TGTGCCATCAGTGAGTCGCCCCGATTTAGCACGTCCCACTCTGGAAACACCATATATTTT
>NA|TRBV6-5|TRBJ1-1|NA
CASSYSPSGGGSTEAFF
TGTGCCAGCAGTTACTCACCCTCTGGGGGGGGGAGCACTGAAGCTTTCTTT
>NA|TRBV6-5|TRBJ2-6|few
CASSYGDSASGANVLTF
TGTGCCAGCAGTTACGGCGATTCGGCCTCTGGGGCCAACGTCCTGACTTTC
>TRBD1|TRBV4-3|TRBJ2-5|NA
CASSQGWTGEETQYF
TGCGCCAGCAGCCAAGGGTGGACAGGGGAAGAGACCCAGTACTTC
>NA|TRBV24-1|TRBJ2-7|NA
CATSDLHEQYF
TGTGCCACCAGTGATTTACACGAGCAGTACTTC
>TRBD1|TRBV27|TRBJ2-4|NA
CASSPRQGFAKNIQYF
TGTGCCAGCAGTCCCCGACAGGGGTTTGCCAAAAACATTCAGTACTTC
>NA|TRBV29-1|TRBJ2-3|NA
CSVGSRGADTQYF
TGCAGCGTTGGGTCCCGCGGCGCAGATACGCAGTATTTT
>NA|TRBV4-2|TRBJ2-7|NA
CASSPRTLTYEQYF
TGTGCCAGCAGCCCCCGCACCCTCACGTACGAGCAGTACTTC
>NA|TRBV6-5|TRBJ2-3|once
CASSSNTDTQYF
TGTGCCAGCAGTTCAAACACAGATACGCAGTATTTT
>TRBD1|TRBV15|TRBJ1-2|few
CATSSATGGYGYTF
TGTGCCACCAGCAGCGCGACAGGGGGCTATGGCTACACCTTC
>TRBD1|TRBV4-1|TRBJ2-7|NA
CASSQDDRDYEQYF
TGCGCCAGCAGCCAAGATGACAGGGACTACGAGCAGTACTTC
>NA|TRBV10-1|TRBJ1-2|NA
CASIYGCTLRSTF
TGCGCCAGCATTTATGGCTGCACTCTTAGATCAACCTTC
>NA|TRBV6-2/TRBV6-3|TRBJ2-7|once
CASSYSDGYEQYF
TGTGCCAGCAGTTACTCGGATGGCTACGAGCAGTACTTC
>NA|TRBV10-3|TRBJ2-7|NA
CAIKGGGLEQYF
TGTGCCATCAAGGGTGGAGGCCTCGAGCAGTACTTC
>TRBD1|TRBV6-1|TRBJ2-3|NA
CASSAGTDSDTQYF
TGTGCCAGCAGTGCAGGGACAGACTCAGATACGCAGTATTTT
>TRBD2|TRBV4-2|TRBJ2-3|NA
CASSAYLAGTSGRGQDTQYF
TGTGCCAGCAGCGCATACCTAGCCGGGACTAGCGGGAGGGGTCAAGATACGCAGTATTTT
>TRBD2|TRBV10-1|TRBJ2-1|NA
CASSQALGLAAYGEQFF
TGCGCCAGCAGTCAAGCCCTAGGGCTAGCGGCCTACGGTGAGCAGTTCTTC
>NA|TRBV5-6|TRBJ2-1|NA
CASSLAGSATYNEQFF
TGTGCCAGCAGCTTGGCGGGGTCAGCCACCTACAATGAGCAGTTCTTC
>NA|TRBV7-3|TRBJ2-1|NA
CASSERPKGDEQFF
TGTGCCAGCAGCGAACGGCCAAAGGGCGATGAGCAGTTCTTC
>NA|TRBV10-1|TRBJ2-1|NA
CASSDDILCSYNEQFF
TGCGCCAGCAGCGACGATATTTTGTGCTCCTACAATGAGCAGTTCTTC
>NA|TRBV7-2|TRBJ2-5|few
CASSLEPAETQYF
TGTGCCAGCAGCTTAGAGCCGGCGGAGACCCAGTACTTC
>NA|TRBV6-5|TRBJ2-1|NA
CASSYSNAGNEQFF
TGTGCCAGCAGTTACTCGAATGCGGGGAATGAGCAGTTCTTC
>NA|TRBV15|TRBJ2-1|NA
CATSRDTAGPYNEQFF
TGTGCCACCAGCAGAGATACGGCAGGCCCTTACAATGAGCAGTTCTTC
>NA|TRBV11-1|TRBJ2-7|NA
CASSTATYEQYF
TGTGCCAGCAGCACAGCCACCTACGAGCAGTACTTC